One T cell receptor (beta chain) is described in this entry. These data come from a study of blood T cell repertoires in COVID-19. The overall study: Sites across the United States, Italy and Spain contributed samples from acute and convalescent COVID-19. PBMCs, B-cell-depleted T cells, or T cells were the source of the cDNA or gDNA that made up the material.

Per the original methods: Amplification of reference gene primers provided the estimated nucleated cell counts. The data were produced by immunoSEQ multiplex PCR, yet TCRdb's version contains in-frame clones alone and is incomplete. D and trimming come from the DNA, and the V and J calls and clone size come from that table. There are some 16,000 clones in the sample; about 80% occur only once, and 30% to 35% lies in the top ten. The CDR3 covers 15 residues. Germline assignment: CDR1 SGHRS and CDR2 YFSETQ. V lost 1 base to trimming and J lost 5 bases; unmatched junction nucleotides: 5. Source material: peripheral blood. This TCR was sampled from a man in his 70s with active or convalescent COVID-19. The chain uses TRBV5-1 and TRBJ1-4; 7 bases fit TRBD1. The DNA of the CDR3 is TGCGCCAGCAGCTTGTCAGGGGGTCAGAATGAAAAACTGTTTTTT. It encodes CASSLSGGQNEKLFF.